This T cell receptor (beta chain) is drawn from a study of T cells expressing NK-cell markers. At the level of the study: Eight donors were sequenced, of whom seven were HCMV-seropositive, while the remaining one was HCMV-seronegative.

The CDR3 runs to 17 residues. The germline V gene has CDR1 MNHNS and CDR2 SASEGT. Comments on this clonotype: Its specificity is unknown.

TCRdb reprocessed the 5' RACE reads and keeps a single row for each CDR3 protein, giving no DNA. In total, the table holds over 150,000 distinct CDR3 sequences. General observations from the study: These same clonotypes (in four donors) also led the CD3+CD56-NKG2C+ fraction. Clones of NKG2C+ T cells that had expanded were of unclear HCMV specificity.

The clonotype comes from a woman aged 50 to 60 in good health. The sample comprised blood T cells: a sorted CD56 or NKG2C T cell subset, CD4+ or CD8+ T cells, or bulk PBMC T cells (not recorded which). The V gene is TRBV6-1, the J gene TRBJ2-3; absent DNA, TCRdb's TRBD2 call cannot be checked. The CDR3 here is CASSEYSGRASLDTQYF.